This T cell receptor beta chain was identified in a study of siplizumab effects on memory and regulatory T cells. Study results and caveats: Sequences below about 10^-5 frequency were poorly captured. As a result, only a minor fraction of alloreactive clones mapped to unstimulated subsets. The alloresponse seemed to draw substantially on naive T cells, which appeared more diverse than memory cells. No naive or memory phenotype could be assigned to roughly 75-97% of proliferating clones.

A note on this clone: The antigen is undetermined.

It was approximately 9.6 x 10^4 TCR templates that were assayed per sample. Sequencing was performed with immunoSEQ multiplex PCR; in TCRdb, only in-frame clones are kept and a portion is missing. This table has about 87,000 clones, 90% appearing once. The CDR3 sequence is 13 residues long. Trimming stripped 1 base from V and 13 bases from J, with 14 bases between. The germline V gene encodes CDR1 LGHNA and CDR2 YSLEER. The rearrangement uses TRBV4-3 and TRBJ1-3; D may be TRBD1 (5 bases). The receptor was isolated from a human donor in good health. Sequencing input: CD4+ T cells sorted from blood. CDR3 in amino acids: CASSQARTREIYF. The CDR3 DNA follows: TGCGCCAGCAGCCAAGCGCGGACACGAGAAATATATTTT.